This TCR beta chain was sequenced for a study of blood T cell repertoires in COVID-19. Produced via immunoSEQ multiplex PCR; TCRdb's table is partial and in-frame only. The table shows over 110,000 clones, with 88% occurring only once. Germline loops: CDR1 SGHDT, CDR2 YYEEEE. The CDR3 extends over 18 amino acids. Deletions cut 0 bases from V and 5 bases from J, with 23 bases between. Source material: peripheral blood. The rearrangement uses TRBV5-6 and TRBJ1-2, with D perhaps matching TRBD1 (6 bases). The TCR sequence derives from a woman aged 45-65 years with acute or convalescent COVID-19. The CDR3 nucleotides read TGTGCCAGCAGCTTGGAGGGCTTCCACAGGACAGTTTTATATGGCTACACCTTC. Translating it yields CASSLEGFHRTVLYGYTF.